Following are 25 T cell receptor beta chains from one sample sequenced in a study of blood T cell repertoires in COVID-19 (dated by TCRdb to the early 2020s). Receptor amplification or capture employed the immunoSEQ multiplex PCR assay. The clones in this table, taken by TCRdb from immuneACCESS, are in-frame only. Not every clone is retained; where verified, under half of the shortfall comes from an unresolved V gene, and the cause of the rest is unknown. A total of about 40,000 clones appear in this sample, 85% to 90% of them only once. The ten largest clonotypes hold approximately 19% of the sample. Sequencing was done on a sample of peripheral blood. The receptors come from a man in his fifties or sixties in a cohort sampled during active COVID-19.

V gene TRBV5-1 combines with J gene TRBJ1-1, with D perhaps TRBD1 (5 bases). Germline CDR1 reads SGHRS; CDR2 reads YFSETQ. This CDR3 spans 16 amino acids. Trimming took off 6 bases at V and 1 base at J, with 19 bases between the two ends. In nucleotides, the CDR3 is TGCGCCAGCAAAGGGGATCGGGGGACCAGGAACACTGAAGCTTTCTTT. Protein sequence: CASKGDRGTRNTEAFF.

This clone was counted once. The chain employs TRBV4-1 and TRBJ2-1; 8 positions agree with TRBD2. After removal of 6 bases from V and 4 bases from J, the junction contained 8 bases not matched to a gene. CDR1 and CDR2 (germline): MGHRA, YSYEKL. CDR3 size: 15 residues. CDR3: CASSPGGSHYNEQFF. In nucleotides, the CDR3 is TGCGCCAGCAGTCCGGGAGGGTCCCATTACAATGAGCAGTTCTTC.

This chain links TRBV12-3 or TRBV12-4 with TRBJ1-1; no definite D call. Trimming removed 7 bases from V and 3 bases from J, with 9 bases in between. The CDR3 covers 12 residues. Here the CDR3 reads CASTPDYTEAFF. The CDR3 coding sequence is TGTGCCAGCACCCCAGATTACACTGAAGCTTTCTTT.

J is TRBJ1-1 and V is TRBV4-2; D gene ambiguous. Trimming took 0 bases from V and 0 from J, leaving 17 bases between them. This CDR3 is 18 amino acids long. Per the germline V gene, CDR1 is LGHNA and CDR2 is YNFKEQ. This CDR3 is CASSQDLSGVRMNTEAFF. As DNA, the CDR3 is TGTGCCAGCAGCCAAGATCTGAGCGGGGTCAGAATGAACACTGAAGCTTTCTTT.

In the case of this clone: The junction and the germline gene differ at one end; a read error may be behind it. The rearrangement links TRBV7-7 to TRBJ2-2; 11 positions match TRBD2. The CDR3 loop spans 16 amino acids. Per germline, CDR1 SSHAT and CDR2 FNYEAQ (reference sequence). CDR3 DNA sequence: TGTGCTAGCAGCTTAAGTCTAGCGGGAGGTTCCGGGGAGCTGTTTTTT. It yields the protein CASSLSLAGGSGELFF.

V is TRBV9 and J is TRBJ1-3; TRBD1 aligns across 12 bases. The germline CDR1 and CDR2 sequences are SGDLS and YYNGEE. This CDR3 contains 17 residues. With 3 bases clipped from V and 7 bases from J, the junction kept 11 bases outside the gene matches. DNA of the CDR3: TGTGCCAGCAGCGCGAACCCCGGGACAGGGGGCTGGAACACCATATATTTT. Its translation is CASSANPGTGGWNTIYF.

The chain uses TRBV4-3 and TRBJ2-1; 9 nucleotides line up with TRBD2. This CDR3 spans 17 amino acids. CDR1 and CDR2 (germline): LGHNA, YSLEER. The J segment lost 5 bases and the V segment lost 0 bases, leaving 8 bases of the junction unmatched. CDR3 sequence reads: CASSQEASGESHNEQFF. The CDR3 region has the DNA TGCGCCAGCAGCCAAGAGGCTAGCGGGGAGAGCCACAATGAGCAGTTCTTC.

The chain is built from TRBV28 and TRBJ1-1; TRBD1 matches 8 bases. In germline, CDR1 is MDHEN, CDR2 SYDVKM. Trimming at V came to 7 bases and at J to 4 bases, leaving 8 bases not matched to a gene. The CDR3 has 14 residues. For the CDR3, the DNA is TGTGCCAGCACCCCTCAGGGGGCGGGCACTGAAGCTTTCTTT. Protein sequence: CASTPQGAGTEAFF.

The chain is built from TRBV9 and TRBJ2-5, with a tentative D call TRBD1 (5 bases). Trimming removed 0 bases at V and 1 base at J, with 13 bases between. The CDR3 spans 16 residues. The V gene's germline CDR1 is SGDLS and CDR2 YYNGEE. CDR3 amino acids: CASSVEGKGPQETQYF. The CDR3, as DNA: TGTGCCAGCAGCGTAGAGGGGAAGGGGCCCCAAGAGACCCAGTACTTC.

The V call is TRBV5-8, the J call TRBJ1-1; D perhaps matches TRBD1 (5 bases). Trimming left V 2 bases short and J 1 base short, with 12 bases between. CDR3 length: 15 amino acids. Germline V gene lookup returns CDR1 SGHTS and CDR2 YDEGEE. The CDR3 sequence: CASSFFRGTNTEAFF. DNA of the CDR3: TGTGCCAGCAGCTTCTTTAGGGGTACGAACACTGAAGCTTTCTTT.

CDR3 loop: CASSLVWGSGGRESSGANVLTF. The CDR3 DNA follows: TGCGCCAGCAGCTTGGTGTGGGGTAGCGGGGGCCGGGAGAGCTCTGGGGCCAACGTCCTGACTTTC. The rearrangement joins TRBV5-1 to TRBJ2-6, with 9 bases lining up with TRBD2. V dropped 0 bases and J dropped 0; count of bases not matched to a gene: 16. Germline CDR1 is SGHRS and CDR2 is YFSETQ. There are 22 residues in the CDR3.

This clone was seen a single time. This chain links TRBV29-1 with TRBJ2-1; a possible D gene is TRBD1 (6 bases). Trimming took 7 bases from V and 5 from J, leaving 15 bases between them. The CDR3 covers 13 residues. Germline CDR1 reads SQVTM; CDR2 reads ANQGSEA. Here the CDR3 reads CSAIPGVHNEQFF. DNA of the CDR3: TGCAGCGCGATCCCAGGGGTTCACAATGAGCAGTTCTTC.

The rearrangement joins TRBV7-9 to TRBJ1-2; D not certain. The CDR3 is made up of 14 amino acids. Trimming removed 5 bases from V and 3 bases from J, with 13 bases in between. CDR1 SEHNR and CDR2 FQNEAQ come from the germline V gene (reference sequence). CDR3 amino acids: CASSPPYRDYGYTF. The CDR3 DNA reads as TGTGCCAGCAGCCCCCCCTACCGGGACTATGGCTACACCTTC.

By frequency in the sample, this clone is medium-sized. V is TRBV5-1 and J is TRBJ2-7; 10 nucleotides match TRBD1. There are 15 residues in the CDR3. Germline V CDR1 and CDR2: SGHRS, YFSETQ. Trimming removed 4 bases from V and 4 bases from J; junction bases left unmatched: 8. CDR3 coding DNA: TGCGCCAGCAGCCCCGATGGGGGACAGGGGTACGAGCAGTACTTC. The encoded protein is CASSPDGGQGYEQYF.

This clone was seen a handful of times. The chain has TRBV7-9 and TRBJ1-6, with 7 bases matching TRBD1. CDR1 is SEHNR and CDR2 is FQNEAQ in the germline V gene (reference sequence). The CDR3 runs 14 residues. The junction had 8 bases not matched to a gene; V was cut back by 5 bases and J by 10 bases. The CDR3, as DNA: TGTGCCAGCAGCCCTCAGGGGGGAATCTCACCCCTCCACTTT. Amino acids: CASSPQGGISPLHF.

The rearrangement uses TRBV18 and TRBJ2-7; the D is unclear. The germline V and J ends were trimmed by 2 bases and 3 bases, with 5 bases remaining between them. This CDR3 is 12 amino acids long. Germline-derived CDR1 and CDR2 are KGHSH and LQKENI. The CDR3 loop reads CASSPADYEQYF. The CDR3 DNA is TGTGCCAGCTCACCAGCGGACTACGAGCAGTACTTC.

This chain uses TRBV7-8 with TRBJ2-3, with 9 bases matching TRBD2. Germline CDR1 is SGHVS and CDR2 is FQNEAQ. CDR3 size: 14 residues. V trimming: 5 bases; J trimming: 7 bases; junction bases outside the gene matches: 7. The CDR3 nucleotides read TGTGCCAGCAGCCCGGTAGCGGGAGCGAATACGCAGTATTTT. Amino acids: CASSPVAGANTQYF. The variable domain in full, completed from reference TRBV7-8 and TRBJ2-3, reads GAGVSQSPRYKVAKRGQDVALRCDPISGHVSLFWYQQALGQGPEFLTYFQNEAQLDKSGLPSDRFFAERPEGSVSTLKIQRTQQEDSAVYLCASSPVAGANTQYFGPGTRLTVL.

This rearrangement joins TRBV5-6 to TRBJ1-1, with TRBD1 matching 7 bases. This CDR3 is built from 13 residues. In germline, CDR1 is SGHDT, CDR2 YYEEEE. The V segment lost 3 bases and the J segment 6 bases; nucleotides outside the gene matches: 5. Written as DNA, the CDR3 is TGTGCCAGCAGCTATATTGGACAGGCTGAAGCTTTCTTT. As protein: CASSYIGQAEAFF.

CDR3 region: CAWRGLAENSLSTDTQYF. In nucleotides, the CDR3 is TGTGCCTGGAGGGGACTAGCGGAAAATTCCCTGAGCACAGATACGCAGTATTTT. This sequence joins TRBV30 and TRBJ2-3; TRBD2 matches 11 bases. The CDR3 has 18 residues. Germline CDR1 reads GTSNPN; CDR2 reads SVGIG (reference sequence). Losses at the gene ends were 3 bases for V and 0 bases for J; bases not matched to a gene: 11.

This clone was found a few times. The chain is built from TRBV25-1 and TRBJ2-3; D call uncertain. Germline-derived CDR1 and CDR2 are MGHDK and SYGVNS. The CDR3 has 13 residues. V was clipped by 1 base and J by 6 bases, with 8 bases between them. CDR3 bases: TGTGCCAGCAGTGAATTCGTTAGTGATACGCAGTATTTT. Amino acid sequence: CASSEFVSDTQYF.

The CDR3 is CASSKGGTGYTF. CDR3 nucleotides: TGTGCCAGCAGTAAGGGGGGGACTGGCTACACCTTC. This chain links TRBV12-3 or TRBV12-4 with TRBJ1-2, with D tentatively TRBD1 (6 bases). This CDR3 region has 12 residues. Trimming pared 5 bases from V and 7 bases from J, leaving 11 bases between.

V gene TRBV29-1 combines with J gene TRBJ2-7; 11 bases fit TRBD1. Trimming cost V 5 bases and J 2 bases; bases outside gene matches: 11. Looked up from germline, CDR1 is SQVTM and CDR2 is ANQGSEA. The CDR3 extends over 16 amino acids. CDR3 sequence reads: CSVPGIGQGATYEQYV. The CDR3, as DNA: TGCAGCGTTCCAGGCATAGGACAGGGGGCAACCTACGAGCAGTACGTC.

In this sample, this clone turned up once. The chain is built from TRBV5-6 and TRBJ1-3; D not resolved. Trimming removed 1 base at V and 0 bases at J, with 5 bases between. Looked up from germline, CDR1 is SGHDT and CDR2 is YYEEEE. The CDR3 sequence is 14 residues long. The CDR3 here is CASSLPTSGNTIYF. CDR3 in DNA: TGTGCCAGCAGCTTGCCTACCTCTGGAAACACCATATATTTT.

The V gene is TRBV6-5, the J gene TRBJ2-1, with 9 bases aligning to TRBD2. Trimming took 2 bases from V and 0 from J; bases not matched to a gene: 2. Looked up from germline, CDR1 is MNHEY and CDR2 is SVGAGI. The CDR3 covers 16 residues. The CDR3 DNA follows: TGTGCCAGCAGTTACCTTAGCGGGAGCTCCTACAATGAGCAGTTCTTC. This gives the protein CASSYLSGSSYNEQFF.

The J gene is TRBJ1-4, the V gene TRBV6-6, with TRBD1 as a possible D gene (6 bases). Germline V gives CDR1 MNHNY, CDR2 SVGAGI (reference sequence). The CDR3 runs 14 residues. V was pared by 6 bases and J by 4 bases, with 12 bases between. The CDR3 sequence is CASSPTGINEKLFF. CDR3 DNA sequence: TGTGCCAGCAGCCCTACAGGGATTAATGAAAAACTGTTTTTT.